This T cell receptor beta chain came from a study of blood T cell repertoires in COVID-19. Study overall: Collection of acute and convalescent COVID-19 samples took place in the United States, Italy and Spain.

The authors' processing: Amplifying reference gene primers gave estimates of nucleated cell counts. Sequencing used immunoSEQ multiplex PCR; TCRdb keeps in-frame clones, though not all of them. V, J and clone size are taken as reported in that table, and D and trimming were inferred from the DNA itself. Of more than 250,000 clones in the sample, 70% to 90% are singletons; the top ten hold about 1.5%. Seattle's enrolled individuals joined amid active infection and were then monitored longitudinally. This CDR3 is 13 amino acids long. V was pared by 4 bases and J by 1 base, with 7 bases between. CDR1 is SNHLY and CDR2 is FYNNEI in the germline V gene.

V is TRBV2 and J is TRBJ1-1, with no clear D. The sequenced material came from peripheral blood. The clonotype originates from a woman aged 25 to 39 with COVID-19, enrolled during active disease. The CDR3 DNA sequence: TGTGCCAGCAGTGGCGATGCGAACACTGAAGCTTTCTTT. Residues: CASSGDANTEAFF.